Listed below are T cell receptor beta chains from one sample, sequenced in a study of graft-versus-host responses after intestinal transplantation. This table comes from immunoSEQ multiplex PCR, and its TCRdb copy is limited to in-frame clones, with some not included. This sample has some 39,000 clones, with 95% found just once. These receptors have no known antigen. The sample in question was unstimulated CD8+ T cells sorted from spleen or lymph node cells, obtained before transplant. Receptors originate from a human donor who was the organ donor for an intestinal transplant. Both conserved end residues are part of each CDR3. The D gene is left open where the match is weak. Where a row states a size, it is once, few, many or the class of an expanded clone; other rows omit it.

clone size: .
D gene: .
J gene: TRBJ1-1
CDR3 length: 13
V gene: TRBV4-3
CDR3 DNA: TGCGCCAGCAGCCAGACGTTGAGGACTGAAGCTTTCTTT
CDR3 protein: CASSQTLRTEAFF

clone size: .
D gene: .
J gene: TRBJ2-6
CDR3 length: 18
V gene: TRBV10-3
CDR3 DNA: TGTGCCATCACCTCCGGGACCCCCCGAAAAGATGGGGCCAACGTCCTGACTTTC
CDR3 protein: CAITSGTPRKDGANVLTF

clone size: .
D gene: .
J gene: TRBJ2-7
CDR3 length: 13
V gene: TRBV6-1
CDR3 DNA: TGTGCCAGCGAAGGAGAAATCGCCTACGAGCAGTACTTC
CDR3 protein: CASEGEIAYEQYF

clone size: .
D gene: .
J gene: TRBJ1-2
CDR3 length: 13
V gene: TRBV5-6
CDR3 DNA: TGCGCCAGCAGCTTTGAGGGAAACTATGGCTACACCTTC
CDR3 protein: CASSFEGNYGYTF

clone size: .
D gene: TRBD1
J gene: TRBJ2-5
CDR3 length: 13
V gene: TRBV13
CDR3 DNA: TGTGCCAGCAGTTGGGACAGGGGGCTTGAGCAGTACTTC
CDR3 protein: CASSWDRGLEQYF

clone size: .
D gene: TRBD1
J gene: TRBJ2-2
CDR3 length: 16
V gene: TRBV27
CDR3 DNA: TGTGCCAGCGCAAGTCTAGGGGGCGCTGTAGCCGGGGAGCTGTTTTTT
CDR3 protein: CASASLGGAVAGELFF

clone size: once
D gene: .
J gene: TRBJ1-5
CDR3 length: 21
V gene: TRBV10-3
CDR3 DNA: TGTGCCATCAGTGAGTTGGCCCTAAACCCCCCCCCTTTTTATAGCAATCAGCCCCAGCATTTT
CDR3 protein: CAISELALNPPPFYSNQPQHF

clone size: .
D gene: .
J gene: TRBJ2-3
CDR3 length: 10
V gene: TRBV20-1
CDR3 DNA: TGCAGTGCTAGCCACCCCCAGCAGTATTTT
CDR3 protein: CSASHPQQYF

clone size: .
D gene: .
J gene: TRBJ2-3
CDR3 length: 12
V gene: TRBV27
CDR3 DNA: TGTGCCAGCAGTACTTTAGTGGATACGCAGTATTTT
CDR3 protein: CASSTLVDTQYF

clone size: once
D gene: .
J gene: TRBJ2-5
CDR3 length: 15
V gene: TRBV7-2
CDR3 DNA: TGTGCCAGCAGCTTGAGGGGACACCGCTCTACGAAGCAGTACTTC
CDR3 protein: CASSLRGHRSTKQYF

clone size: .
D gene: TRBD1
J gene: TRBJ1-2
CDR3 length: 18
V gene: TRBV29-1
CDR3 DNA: TGCAGCGTTGAGCCGTTACAGGGGGTGGAGTGGTATGGGTATGGCTACACCTTC
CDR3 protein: CSVEPLQGVEWYGYGYTF

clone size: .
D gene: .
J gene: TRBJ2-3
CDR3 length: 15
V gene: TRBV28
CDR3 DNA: TGTGCCAGCAGTCTTTTCCCGACAGGCACAGATACGCAGTATTTT
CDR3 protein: CASSLFPTGTDTQYF

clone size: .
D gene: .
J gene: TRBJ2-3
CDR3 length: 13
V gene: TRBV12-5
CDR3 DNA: TGTGCTAGTGGTTTGCAGGGCGCAGATACGCAGTATTTT
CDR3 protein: CASGLQGADTQYF

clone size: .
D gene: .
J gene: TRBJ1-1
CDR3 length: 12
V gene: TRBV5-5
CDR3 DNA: TGTGCCAGCAGTACAGGGAACACTGAAGCTTTCTTT
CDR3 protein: CASSTGNTEAFF

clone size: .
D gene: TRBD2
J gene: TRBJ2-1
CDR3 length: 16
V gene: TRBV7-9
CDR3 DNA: TGTGCCAGCAGCTCCCCTGGAACTAGCGGACTCAATGAGCAGTTCTTC
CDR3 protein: CASSSPGTSGLNEQFF

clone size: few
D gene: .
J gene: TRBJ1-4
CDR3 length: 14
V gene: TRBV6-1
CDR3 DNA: TGTGCCAGCAGTGAAGGGGTGGGATTTGAAAAACTGTTTTTT
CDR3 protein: CASSEGVGFEKLFF

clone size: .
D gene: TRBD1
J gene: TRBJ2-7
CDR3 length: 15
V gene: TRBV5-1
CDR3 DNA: TGCGCCAGCAGCTTGGTACAGGGGAGCTCCTACGAGCAGTACTTC
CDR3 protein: CASSLVQGSSYEQYF

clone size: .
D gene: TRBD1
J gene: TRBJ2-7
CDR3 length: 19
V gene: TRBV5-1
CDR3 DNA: TGCGCCAGCAGCTTGAATGGGGGGACAGGATCCCTCCCCTCCTACGAGCAGTACTTC
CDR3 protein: CASSLNGGTGSLPSYEQYF

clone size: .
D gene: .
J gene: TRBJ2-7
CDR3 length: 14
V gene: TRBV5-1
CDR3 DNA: TGCGCCAGCAGCATAACTCGGGGAGACTACGAGCAGTACTTC
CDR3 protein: CASSITRGDYEQYF

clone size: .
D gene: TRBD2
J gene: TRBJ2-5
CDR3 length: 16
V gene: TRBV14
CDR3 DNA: TGTGCCAGCAGCCGCCCACTAGCGGGGGGGGAAGAGACCCAGTACTTC
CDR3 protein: CASSRPLAGGEETQYF

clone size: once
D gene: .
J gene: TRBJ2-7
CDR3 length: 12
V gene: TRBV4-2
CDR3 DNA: TGTGCCAGCAGCCAAGACAAATACGAGCAGTACTTC
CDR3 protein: CASSQDKYEQYF

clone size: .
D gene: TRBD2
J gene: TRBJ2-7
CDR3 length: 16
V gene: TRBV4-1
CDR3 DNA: TGCGCCAGCAGCCGGGAACTAGCGGGGGTAACGAACGAGCAGTACTTC
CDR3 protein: CASSRELAGVTNEQYF

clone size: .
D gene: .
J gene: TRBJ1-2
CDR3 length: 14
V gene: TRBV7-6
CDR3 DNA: TGTGCCAGCAGCCCCTCTGAAGTGGAGTATGGCTACACCTTC
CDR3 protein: CASSPSEVEYGYTF

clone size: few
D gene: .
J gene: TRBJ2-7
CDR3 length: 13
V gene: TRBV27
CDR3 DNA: TGTGCCAGCAGTTCCGGGGGCCTCGGCGAGCAGTACTTC
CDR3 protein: CASSSGGLGEQYF

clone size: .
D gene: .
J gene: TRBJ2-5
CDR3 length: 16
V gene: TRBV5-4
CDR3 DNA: TGTGCCAGCAGCTCTCGGTGGGAGAACTACCAAGAGACCCAGTACTTC
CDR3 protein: CASSSRWENYQETQYF

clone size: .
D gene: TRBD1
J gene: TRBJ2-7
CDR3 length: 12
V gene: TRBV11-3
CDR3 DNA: TGTGCCAGCAGCGGCGACAGGGGCGAGCAGTACTTC
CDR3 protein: CASSGDRGEQYF

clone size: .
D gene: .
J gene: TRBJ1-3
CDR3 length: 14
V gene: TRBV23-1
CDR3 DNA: TGCGCCAGCAGTCAAGACAGCTCTGGAAACACCATATATTTT
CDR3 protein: CASSQDSSGNTIYF

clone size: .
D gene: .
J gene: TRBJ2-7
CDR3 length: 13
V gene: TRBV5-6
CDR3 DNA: TGTGCCAGCAGCCAGCCCGGGTCCTACGAGCAGTACTTC
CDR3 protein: CASSQPGSYEQYF

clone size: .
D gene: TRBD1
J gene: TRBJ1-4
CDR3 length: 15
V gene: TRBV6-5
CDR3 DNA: TGTGCCAGCACCACCGGGACAGGGCGTAATGAAAAACTGTTTTTT
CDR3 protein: CASTTGTGRNEKLFF

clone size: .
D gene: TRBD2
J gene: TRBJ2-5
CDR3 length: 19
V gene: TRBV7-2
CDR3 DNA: TGTGCCAGCAGCTCCGAACTTTTACGGGGGGGCAATGCCGGAGAGACCCAGTACTTC
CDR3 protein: CASSSELLRGGNAGETQYF

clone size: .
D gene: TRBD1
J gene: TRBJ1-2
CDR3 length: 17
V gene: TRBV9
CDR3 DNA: TGTGCCAGCAGCGTAACCCCCCGGACAGGGGGCATCTATGGCTACACCTTC
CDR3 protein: CASSVTPRTGGIYGYTF

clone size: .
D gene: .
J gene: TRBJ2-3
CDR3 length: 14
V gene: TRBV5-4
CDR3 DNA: TGTGCCAGCAGCTTGGCTACGGGGTGGGATACGCAGTATTTT
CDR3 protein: CASSLATGWDTQYF

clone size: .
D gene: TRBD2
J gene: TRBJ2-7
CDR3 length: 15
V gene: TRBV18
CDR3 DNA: TGTGCCAGCTCACCACGGCTAGCGGGAAAATACGAGCAGTACTTC
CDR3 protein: CASSPRLAGKYEQYF

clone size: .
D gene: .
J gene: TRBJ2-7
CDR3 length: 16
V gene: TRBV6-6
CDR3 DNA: TGTGCCAGCAGTTACCATGGGCCAGCCTTTCGCCACGAGCAGTACTTC
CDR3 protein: CASSYHGPAFRHEQYF

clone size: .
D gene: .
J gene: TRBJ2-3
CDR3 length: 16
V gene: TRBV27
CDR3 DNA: TGTGCCAGCAGTTCCTACCCAGACAGCACCACAGATACGCAGTATTTT
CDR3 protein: CASSSYPDSTTDTQYF

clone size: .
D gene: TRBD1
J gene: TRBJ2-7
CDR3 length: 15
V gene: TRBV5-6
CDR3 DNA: TGTGCCAGCAGCTTAACCGGGACAGGCACCTACGAGCAGTACTTC
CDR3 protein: CASSLTGTGTYEQYF

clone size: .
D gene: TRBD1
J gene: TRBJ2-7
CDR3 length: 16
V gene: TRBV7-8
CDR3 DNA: TGTGCCAGCAGCTCCGGACAGGGCGCAGCCTCCTACGAGCAGTACTTC
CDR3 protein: CASSSGQGAASYEQYF

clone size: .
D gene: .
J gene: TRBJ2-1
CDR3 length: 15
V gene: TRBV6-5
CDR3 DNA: TGTGCCAGCAGTTACTCGGGGACTGGCTACAATGAGCAGTTCTTC
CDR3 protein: CASSYSGTGYNEQFF

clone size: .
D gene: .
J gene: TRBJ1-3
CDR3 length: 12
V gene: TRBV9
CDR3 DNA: TGTGCCGGCAGCGTAGCGGGGGACACCATATATTTT
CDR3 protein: CAGSVAGDTIYF

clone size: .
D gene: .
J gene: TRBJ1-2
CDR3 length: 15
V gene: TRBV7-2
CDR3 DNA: TGTGCCAGCAGCTTAGTGGGCAGGGGCTTCTATGGCTACACCTTC
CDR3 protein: CASSLVGRGFYGYTF

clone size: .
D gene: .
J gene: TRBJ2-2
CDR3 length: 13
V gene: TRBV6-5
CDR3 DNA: TGTGCCAGCAAGGGACAGAACACCGGGGAGCTGTTTTTT
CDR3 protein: CASKGQNTGELFF

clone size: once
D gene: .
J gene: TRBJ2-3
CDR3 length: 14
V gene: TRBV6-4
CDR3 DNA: TGTGCCACAGGGGGACGGGGGGGCGAAGATACGCAGTATTTT
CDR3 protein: CATGGRGGEDTQYF

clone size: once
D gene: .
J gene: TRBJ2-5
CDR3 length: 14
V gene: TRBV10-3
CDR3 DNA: TGTGCCACCCTCGGTGGAGGGGGGGAAGAGACCCAGTACTTC
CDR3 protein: CATLGGGGEETQYF

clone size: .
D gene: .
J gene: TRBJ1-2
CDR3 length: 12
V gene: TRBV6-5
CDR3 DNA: TGTGCCAGCAGTCCGCAGGGCTATGGCTACACCTTC
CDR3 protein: CASSPQGYGYTF

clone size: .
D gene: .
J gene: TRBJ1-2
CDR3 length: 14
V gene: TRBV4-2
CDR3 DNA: TGTGCCAGCAGCCAAGCTTCTGGGACCTATGGCTACACCTTC
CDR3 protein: CASSQASGTYGYTF

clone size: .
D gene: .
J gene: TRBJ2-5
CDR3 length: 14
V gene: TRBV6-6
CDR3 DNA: TGTGCCAGCAGTTACGTCAGCCTTCGGGAGACCCAGTACTTC
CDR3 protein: CASSYVSLRETQYF

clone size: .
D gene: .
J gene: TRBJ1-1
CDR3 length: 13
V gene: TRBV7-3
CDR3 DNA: TGTGCCAGCAGCCTAAATCAGGGTTCCGAAGCTTTCTTT
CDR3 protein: CASSLNQGSEAFF

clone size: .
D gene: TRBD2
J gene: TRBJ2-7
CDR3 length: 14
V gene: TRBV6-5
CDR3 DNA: TGTGCCAGCAGTTACGGGCTAGCGGGGAACGAGCAGTACTTC
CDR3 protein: CASSYGLAGNEQYF

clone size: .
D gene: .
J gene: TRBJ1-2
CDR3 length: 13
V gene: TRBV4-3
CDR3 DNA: TGCGCCAGCAGCCCCACTGGCAGGGATGGCTACACCTTC
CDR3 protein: CASSPTGRDGYTF

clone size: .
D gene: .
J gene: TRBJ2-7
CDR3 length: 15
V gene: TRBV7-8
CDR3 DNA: TGTGCCAGCAGCTTGGTGCTAGGGGATGACTACGAGCAGTACTTC
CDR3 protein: CASSLVLGDDYEQYF

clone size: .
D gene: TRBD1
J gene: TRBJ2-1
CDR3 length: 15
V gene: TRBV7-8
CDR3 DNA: TGTGCCAGCAGCCGAGGACAGGGGATGTGGGATGAGCAGTTCTTC
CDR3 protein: CASSRGQGMWDEQFF

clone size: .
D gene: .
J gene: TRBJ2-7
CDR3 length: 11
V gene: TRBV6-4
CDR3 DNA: TGTGCCGGCGGACGGGTCTACGAGCAGTACTTC
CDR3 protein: CAGGRVYEQYF

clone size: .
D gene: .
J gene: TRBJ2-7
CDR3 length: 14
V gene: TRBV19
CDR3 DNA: TGTGCTTTCTCCATTCTTGGACCGAGCTACGAGCAGTACTTC
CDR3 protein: CAFSILGPSYEQYF

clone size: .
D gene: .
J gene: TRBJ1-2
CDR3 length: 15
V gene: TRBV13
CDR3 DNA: TGTGCCAGCAGCTTAGTATTGGCTCCGCGCTATGGCTACACCTTC
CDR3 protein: CASSLVLAPRYGYTF